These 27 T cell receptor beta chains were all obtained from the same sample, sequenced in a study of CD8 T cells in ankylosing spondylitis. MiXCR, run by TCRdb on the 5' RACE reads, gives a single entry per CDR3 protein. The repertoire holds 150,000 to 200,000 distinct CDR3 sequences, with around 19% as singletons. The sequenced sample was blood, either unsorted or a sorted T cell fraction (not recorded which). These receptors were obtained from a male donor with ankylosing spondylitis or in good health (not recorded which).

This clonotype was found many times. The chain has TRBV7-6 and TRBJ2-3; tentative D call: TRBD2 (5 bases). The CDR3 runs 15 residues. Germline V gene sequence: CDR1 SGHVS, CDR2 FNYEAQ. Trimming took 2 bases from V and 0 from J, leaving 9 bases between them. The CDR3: CASSLSSRSTDTQYF. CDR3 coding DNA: TGTGCCAGCAGCTTATCTAGCCGAAGCACAGATACGCAGTATTTT.

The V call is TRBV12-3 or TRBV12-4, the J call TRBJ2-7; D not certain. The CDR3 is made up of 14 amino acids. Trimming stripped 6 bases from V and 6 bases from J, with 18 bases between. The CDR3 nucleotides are TGTGCCAGCAGACCTTGGGGTGGCACGATCGAGCAGTACTTC. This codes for CASRPWGGTIEQYF.

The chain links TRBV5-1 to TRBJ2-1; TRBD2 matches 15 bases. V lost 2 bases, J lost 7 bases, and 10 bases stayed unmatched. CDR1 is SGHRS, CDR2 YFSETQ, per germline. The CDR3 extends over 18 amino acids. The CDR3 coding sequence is TGCGCCAGCAGCTTCACCGGGACTAGCGGGAGGTTTAGAAATGAGCAGTTCTTC. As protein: CASSFTGTSGRFRNEQFF. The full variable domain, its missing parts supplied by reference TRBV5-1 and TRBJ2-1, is KAGVTQTPRYLIKTRGQQVTLSCSPISGHRSVSWYQQTPGQGLQFLFEYFSETQRNKGNFPGRFSGRQFSNSRSEMNVSTLELGDSALYLCASSFTGTSGRFRNEQFFGPGTRLTVL.

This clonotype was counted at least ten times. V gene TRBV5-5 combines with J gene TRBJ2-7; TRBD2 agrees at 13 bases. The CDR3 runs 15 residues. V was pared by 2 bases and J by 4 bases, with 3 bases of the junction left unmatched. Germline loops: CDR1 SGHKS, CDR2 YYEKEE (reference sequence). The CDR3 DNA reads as TGTGCCAGCAGCTTTGGACTAGCGGGAGCATACGAGCAGTACTTC. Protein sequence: CASSFGLAGAYEQYF.

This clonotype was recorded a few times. The CDR3 coding sequence is TGTGCCAGCAGCTCAACGTACCGACAGGGATCCTACGAGCAGTACTTC. Translating gives CASSSTYRQGSYEQYF. V gene TRBV7-6 combines with J gene TRBJ2-7; 7 bases are shared with TRBD1. V was pared by 4 bases and J by 1 base, with 10 bases of the junction left unmatched. The length of the CDR3 is 16 residues. CDR1 is SGHVS, CDR2 FNYEAQ, per germline. The whole variable domain, remainder taken from reference TRBV7-6 and TRBJ2-7, is GAGVSQSPRYKVTKRGQDVALRCDPISGHVSLYWYRQALGQGPEFLTYFNYEAQQDKSGLPNDRFSAERPEGSISTLTIQRTEQRDSAMYRCASSSTYRQGSYEQYFGPGTRLTVT.

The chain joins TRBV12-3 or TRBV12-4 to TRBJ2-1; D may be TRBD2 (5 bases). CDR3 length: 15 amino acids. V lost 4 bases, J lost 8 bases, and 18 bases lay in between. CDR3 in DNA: TGTGCCAGCAGTTCCGCCGGAGCGGTCTCGGATGAGCAGTTCTTC. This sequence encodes CASSSAGAVSDEQFF.

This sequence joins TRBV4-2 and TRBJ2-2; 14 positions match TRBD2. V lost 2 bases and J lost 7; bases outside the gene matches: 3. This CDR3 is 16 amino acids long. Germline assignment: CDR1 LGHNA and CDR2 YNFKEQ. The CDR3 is CASSQPGLAGVGELFF. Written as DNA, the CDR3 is TGTGCCAGCAGCCAACCGGGACTAGCGGGAGTCGGGGAGCTGTTTTTT.

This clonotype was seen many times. The CDR3 sequence: CSVALRAGYTF. As DNA, the CDR3 is TGCAGCGTGGCACTGAGGGCTGGCTACACCTTC. V gene TRBV29-1 combines with J gene TRBJ1-2, with D hard to call. CDR3 size: 11 residues. Trimming pared 6 bases from V and 7 bases from J, leaving 12 bases between. Germline V gives CDR1 SQVTM, CDR2 ANQGSEA.

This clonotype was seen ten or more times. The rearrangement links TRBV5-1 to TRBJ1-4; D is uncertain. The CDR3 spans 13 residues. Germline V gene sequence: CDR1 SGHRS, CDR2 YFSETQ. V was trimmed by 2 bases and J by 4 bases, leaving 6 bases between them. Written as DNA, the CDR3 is TGCGCCAGCAGCTTTGGGAGTAATGAAAAACTGTTTTTT. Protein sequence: CASSFGSNEKLFF.

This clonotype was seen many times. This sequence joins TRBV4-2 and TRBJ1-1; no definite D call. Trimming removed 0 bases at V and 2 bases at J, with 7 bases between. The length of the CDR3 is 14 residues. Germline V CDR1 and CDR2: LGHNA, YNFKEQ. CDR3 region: CASSQDKRNTEAFF. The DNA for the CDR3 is TGTGCCAGCAGCCAAGATAAGAGAAACACTGAAGCTTTCTTT.

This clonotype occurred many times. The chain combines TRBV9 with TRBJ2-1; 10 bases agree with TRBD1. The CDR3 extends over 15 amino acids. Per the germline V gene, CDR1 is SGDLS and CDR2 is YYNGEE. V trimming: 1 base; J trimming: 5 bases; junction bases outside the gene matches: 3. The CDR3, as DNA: TGTGCCAGCAGCGTACGACAGGGGGCAAACAATGAGCAGTTCTTC. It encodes CASSVRQGANNEQFF.

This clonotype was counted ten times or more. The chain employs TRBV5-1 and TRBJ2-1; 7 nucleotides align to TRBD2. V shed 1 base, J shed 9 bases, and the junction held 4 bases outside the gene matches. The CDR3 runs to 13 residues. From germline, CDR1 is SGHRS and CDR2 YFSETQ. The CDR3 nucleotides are TGCGCCAGCAGCTTGCATGGGGGGGGTGAGCAGTTCTTC. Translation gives CASSLHGGGEQFF.

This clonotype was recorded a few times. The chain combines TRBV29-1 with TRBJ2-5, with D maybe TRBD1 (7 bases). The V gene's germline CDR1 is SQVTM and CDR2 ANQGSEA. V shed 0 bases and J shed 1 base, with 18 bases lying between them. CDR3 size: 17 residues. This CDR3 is CSVEDLQGPTSQETQYF. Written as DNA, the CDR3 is TGCAGCGTTGAAGATCTACAGGGGCCGACTAGCCAAGAGACCCAGTACTTC.

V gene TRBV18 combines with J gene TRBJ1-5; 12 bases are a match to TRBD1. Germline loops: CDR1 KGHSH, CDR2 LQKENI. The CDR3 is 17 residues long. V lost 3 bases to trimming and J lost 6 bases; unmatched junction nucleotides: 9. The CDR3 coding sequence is TGTGCCAGCTCACCCAGGGGGACAGGGGGCCACCTTCAGCCCCAGCATTTT. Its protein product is CASSPRGTGGHLQPQHF.

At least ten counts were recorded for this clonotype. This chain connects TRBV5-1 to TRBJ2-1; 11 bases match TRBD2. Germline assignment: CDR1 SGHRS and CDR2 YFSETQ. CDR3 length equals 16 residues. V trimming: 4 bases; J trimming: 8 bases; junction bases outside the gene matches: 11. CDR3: CASSAGLAGQEDEQFF. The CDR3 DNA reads TGCGCCAGCAGCGCCGGACTAGCGGGTCAAGAGGATGAGCAGTTCTTC.

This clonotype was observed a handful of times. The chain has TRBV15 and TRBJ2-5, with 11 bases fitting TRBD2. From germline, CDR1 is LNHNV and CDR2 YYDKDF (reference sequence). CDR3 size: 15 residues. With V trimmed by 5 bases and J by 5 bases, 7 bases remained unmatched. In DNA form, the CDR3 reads TGTGCCACCAGCGCACCGACTAGCGGGATCGAGACCCAGTACTTC. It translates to CATSAPTSGIETQYF.

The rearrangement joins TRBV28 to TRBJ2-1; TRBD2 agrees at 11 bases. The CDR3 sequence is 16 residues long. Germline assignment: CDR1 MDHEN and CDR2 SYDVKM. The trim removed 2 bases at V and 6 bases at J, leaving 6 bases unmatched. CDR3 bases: TGTGCCAGCAGTTTACTCTTCACTAGCGGGAGCAATGAGCAGTTCTTC. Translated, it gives CASSLLFTSGSNEQFF. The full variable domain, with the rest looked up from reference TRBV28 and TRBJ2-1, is DVKVTQSSRYLVKRTGEKVFLECVQDMDHENMFWYRQDPGLGLRLIYFSYDVKMKEKGDIPEGYSVSREKKERFSLILESASTNQTSMYLCASSLLFTSGSNEQFFGPGTRLTVL.

The CDR3 nucleotides read TGTGCCAGCAGTGACGAGGGCGGGAATCAGCCCCAGCATTTT. This codes for CASSDEGGNQPQHF. The chain couples TRBV6-4 to TRBJ1-5; D gene ambiguous. V was cut by 2 bases and J by 4 bases, with 9 bases left in between. Germline V gene data show CDR1 as MRHNA and CDR2 as SNTAGT. CDR3 length: 14 amino acids.

The CDR3 DNA reads TGTGCCAGCAGCGTCCGGGACAGACCCTACGAGCAGTACTTC. It translates to CASSVRDRPYEQYF. The gene calls are TRBV7-9 and TRBJ2-7; 7 bases are shared with TRBD1. Trimming cost V 5 bases and J 2 bases; bases outside gene matches: 6. The CDR3 is 14 amino acids. CDR1 and CDR2 from the germline V gene are SEHNR and FQNEAQ (reference sequence). The variable domain in full, completed from reference TRBV7-9 and TRBJ2-7, reads DTGVSQNPRHKITKRGQNVTFRCDPISEHNRLYWYRQTLGQGPEFLTYFQNEAQLEKSRLLSDRFSAERPKGSFSTLEIQRTEQGDSAMYLCASSVRDRPYEQYFGPGTRLTVT.

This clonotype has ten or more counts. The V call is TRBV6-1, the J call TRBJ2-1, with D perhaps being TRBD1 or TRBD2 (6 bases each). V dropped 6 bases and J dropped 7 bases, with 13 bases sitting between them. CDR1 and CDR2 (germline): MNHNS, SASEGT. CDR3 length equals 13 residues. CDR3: CASSRGTSNEQFF. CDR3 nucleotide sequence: TGTGCCAGCAGCCGCGGGACATCGAATGAGCAGTTCTTC.

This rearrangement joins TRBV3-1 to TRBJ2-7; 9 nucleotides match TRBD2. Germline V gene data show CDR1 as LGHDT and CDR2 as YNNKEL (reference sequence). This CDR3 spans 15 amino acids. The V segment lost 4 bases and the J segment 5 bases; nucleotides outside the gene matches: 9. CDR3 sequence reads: CASSLAGGPGNEQYF. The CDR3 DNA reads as TGTGCCAGCAGCCTCGCGGGAGGGCCCGGCAACGAGCAGTACTTC.

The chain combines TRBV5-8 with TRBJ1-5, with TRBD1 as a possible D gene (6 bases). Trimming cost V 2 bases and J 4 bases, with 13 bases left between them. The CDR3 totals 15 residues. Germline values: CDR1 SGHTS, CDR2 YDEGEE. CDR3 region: CASSFGQNGNQPQHF. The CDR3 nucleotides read TGTGCCAGCAGCTTCGGACAGAATGGAAATCAGCCCCAGCATTTT.

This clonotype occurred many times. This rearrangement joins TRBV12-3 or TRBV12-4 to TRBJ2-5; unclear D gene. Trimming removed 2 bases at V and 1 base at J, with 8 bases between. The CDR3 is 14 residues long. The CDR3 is CASSLRGIQETQYF. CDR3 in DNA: TGTGCCAGCAGTTTACGTGGGATCCAAGAGACCCAGTACTTC.

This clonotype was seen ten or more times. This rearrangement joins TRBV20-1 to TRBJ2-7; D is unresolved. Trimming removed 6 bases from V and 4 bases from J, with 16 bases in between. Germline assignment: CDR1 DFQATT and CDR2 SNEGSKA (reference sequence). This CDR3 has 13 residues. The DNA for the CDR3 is TGCAGTGCCAACCCCCCCTTGGGATACGAGCAGTACTTC. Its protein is CSANPPLGYEQYF.

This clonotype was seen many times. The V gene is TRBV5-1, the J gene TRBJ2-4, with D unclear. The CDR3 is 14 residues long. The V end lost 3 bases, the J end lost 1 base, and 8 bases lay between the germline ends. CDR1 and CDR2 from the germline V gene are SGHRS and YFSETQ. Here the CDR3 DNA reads TGCGCCAGCAGCTCGGAAGCGGCCAAAAACATTCAGTACTTC. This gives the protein CASSSEAAKNIQYF.

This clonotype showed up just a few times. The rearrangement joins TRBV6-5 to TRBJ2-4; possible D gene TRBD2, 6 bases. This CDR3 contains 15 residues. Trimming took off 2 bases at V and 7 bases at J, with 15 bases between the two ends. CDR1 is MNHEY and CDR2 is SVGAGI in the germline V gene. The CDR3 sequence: CASSYPTGSGNIQYF. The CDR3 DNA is TGTGCCAGCAGTTACCCTACCGGGAGCGGGAACATTCAGTACTTC.

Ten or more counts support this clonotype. In DNA, the CDR3 is TGTGCCAGCAGCTTTCAACAGGGGGCAAAAGTTGAAGCTTTCTTT. This encodes CASSFQQGAKVEAFF. This chain uses TRBV5-6 with TRBJ1-1; 9 bases line up with TRBD1. The junction had 9 bases not matched to a gene; V was cut back by 2 bases and J by 7 bases. The germline V gene encodes CDR1 SGHDT and CDR2 YYEEEE. CDR3 length: 15 residues.